The 24 T cell receptor beta chains below come from one sample, sequenced in a study of blood T cell repertoires in COVID-19. Only in-frame clones appear in the TCRdb table, and some are missing; sequencing was by immunoSEQ multiplex PCR. In the table there are about 180,000 clones, approximately 89% of which are singletons. Sequenced input: peripheral blood. The receptor source for this set is a woman younger than 45 with acute or convalescent COVID-19.

This clone was counted between two and nine times. The genes are TRBV30 and TRBJ2-1; the D is unclear. CDR1 is GTSNPN and CDR2 is SVGIG in the germline V gene (reference sequence). CDR3 size: 14 residues. Trimming took off 5 bases at V and 0 bases at J, with 11 bases between the two ends. The CDR3 reads CAWGPPSSYNEQFF. CDR3 nucleotide sequence: TGTGCCTGGGGACCCCCGAGCTCCTACAATGAGCAGTTCTTC.

The chain carries TRBV15 and TRBJ1-1; the D is unclear. Trimming cost V 1 base and J 7 bases, with 7 bases left between them. Germline loops: CDR1 LNHNV, CDR2 YYDKDF (reference sequence). The CDR3 has 12 amino acids. CDR3 nucleotide sequence: TGTGCCACCAGCAGAGCGCGGGGTGAAGCTTTCTTT. Translated, it gives CATSRARGEAFF.

This sequence joins TRBV4-1 and TRBJ1-2, with a tentative D call TRBD1 (6 bases). Germline loops: CDR1 MGHRA, CDR2 YSYEKL. This CDR3 spans 14 amino acids. V was shortened by 4 bases and J by 4 bases, with 13 bases between the two germline ends. The chain's CDR3 is CASSPQGTGYGYTF. The CDR3 bases are TGCGCCAGCAGCCCTCAGGGGACGGGCTATGGCTACACCTTC.

The chain is built from TRBV11-2 and TRBJ1-2; D unresolved. Germline V gene data show CDR1 as SGHAT and CDR2 as FQNNGV. The V gene lost 1 base and the J gene lost 4 bases, with 7 bases spanning the gap. This CDR3 is 13 amino acids long. DNA for the CDR3: TGTGCCAGCAGCTTAGGGTCAGTCTATGGCTACACCTTC. Residues: CASSLGSVYGYTF.

The rearrangement links TRBV28 to TRBJ1-1; D gene ambiguous. Per the germline V gene, CDR1 is MDHEN and CDR2 is SYDVKM. CDR3 size: 12 residues. V was trimmed by 1 base and J by 8 bases, leaving 8 bases between them. CDR3 in amino acids: CASSLSPGEAFF. For the CDR3, the DNA is TGTGCCAGCAGTTTATCCCCCGGGGAAGCTTTCTTT.

The rearrangement links TRBV2 to TRBJ2-7; D remains unclear. Trimming pared 4 bases from V and 6 bases from J, leaving 4 bases between. The CDR3 covers 10 residues. Germline V gene lookup returns CDR1 SNHLY and CDR2 FYNNEI. CDR3 nucleotides: TGTGCCAGCAGTGGAGGCGAGCAGTACTTC. Amino acid sequence: CASSGGEQYF.

The V and J genes are TRBV5-1 and TRBJ2-1; TRBD2 agrees at 15 bases. This CDR3 contains 16 residues. Germline V gene sequence: CDR1 SGHRS, CDR2 YFSETQ. J was trimmed by 6 bases and V by 2 bases; bases with no gene match: 3. In DNA form, the CDR3 reads TGCGCCAGCAGCTTTGGGGGACTAGCGGGAGGCAATGAGCAGTTCTTC. It specifies CASSFGGLAGGNEQFF.

The chain combines TRBV4-1 with TRBJ2-1; 9 nucleotides match TRBD2. The CDR3 covers 15 residues. V lost 5 bases to trimming and J lost 8 bases; unmatched junction nucleotides: 10. CDR1 is MGHRA and CDR2 is YSYEKL in the germline V gene. The CDR3 protein is CASSDSVAGVDEQFF. The CDR3 nucleotides are TGCGCCAGCAGCGACTCGGTAGCGGGAGTTGATGAGCAGTTCTTC.

This chain uses TRBV28 with TRBJ2-4, with TRBD2 identical over 7 bases. The ends lost 6 bases at V and 0 bases at J; junction bases unmatched: 11. This CDR3 is built from 17 residues. From germline, CDR1 is MDHEN and CDR2 SYDVKM. CDR3 amino acids: CASSPSWGGGAKNIQYF. The CDR3 DNA is TGTGCCAGCAGCCCTAGCTGGGGGGGAGGAGCCAAAAACATTCAGTACTTC.

The genes are TRBV27 and TRBJ1-4, with 7 positions matching TRBD1. The V gene end was trimmed by 8 bases and the J gene end by 7 bases; junction bases not matched to a gene: 7. CDR1 is MNHEY and CDR2 is SMNVEV in the germline V gene (reference sequence). The CDR3 runs to 13 residues. This CDR3 is CASADRRLEKLFF. CDR3 DNA: TGTGCCAGCGCGGACAGGCGGCTTGAAAAACTGTTTTTT.

The V call is TRBV18, the J call TRBJ1-3, with 7 nucleotides matching TRBD1. CDR1 is KGHSH, CDR2 LQKENI, per germline. This CDR3 is 16 amino acids long. The ends lost 3 bases at V and 0 bases at J; junction bases unmatched: 5. CDR3 region: CASSPTGQNSGNTIYF. The CDR3 nucleotides read TGTGCCAGCTCACCCACGGGACAGAACTCTGGAAACACCATATATTTT.

The rearrangement joins TRBV7-2 to TRBJ2-5; D is possibly TRBD1 (6 bases). V lost 8 bases and J 0 bases, leaving 10 bases between the germline ends. The germline V gene has CDR1 SGHTA and CDR2 FQGNSA. There are 13 residues in the CDR3. The CDR3 reads CASGRDNQETQYF. The CDR3 DNA follows: TGTGCCAGCGGCCGGGACAACCAAGAGACCCAGTACTTC.

This rearrangement joins TRBV24-1 to TRBJ2-5, with D tentatively TRBD2 (5 bases). Looked up from germline, CDR1 is KGHDR and CDR2 is SFDVKD. This CDR3 is built from 14 residues. Between the trimmed V and J ends, which lost 0 bases and 6 bases, there was a span of 10 bases. The CDR3 coding sequence is TGTGCCACCAGTGATTTGGAGGAGGCGCAGACCCAGTACTTC. This encodes CATSDLEEAQTQYF.

J is TRBJ2-1 and V is TRBV19; 8 nucleotides agree with TRBD2. The CDR3 has 13 residues. V was clipped by 1 base and J by 13 bases; unmatched bases: 6. Germline V gene data show CDR1 as LNHDA and CDR2 as SQIVND (reference sequence). CDR3 amino acids: CASSIASGGPQFF. CDR3 nucleotide sequence: TGTGCCAGTAGTATAGCTTCGGGAGGGCCCCAGTTCTTC.

The rearrangement uses TRBV19 and TRBJ2-7, with 8 bases aligning to TRBD2. The germline gives CDR1 LNHDA, CDR2 SQIVND (reference sequence). V was clipped by 4 bases and J by 3 bases; unmatched bases: 5. This CDR3 has 14 amino acids. CDR3 amino acids: CASSTGLGGYEQYF. CDR3 nucleotides: TGTGCCAGTAGTACGGGACTAGGGGGCTACGAGCAGTACTTC.

Notes on this clone: The CDR3 does not close with the conserved phenylalanine or tryptophan, likely indicating a read error. Because the CDR3's place on the DNA is in doubt, the DNA is left out and the CDR3 is given as listed by TCRdb. V is TRBV2 and J is TRBJ2-3; TRBD2 was called by the table and not checked on the DNA. From germline, CDR1 is SNHLY and CDR2 FYNNEI. Counting both end residues, the CDR3 totals 11 amino acids. The CDR3 is CASIGVEGSSL.

A single count supports this clone. V is TRBV5-1 and J is TRBJ1-1; a possible D gene is TRBD1 (5 bases). This CDR3 is built from 13 residues. The V end lost 10 bases, the J end lost 1 base, and 14 bases lay between the germline ends. Germline assignment: CDR1 SGHRS and CDR2 YFSETQ. The CDR3 region is CASQWGGNTEAFF. The CDR3 DNA reads TGCGCCTCTCAATGGGGCGGGAACACTGAAGCTTTCTTT.

The chain couples TRBV2 to TRBJ2-1, with 8 positions matching TRBD2. This CDR3 has 14 residues. With V trimmed by 7 bases and J by 5 bases, 7 bases remained unmatched. The germline V gene has CDR1 SNHLY and CDR2 FYNNEI. As DNA, the CDR3 is TGTGCCAGCAAGAAGGAGACTAGCGACAATGAGCAGTTCTTC. It encodes CASKKETSDNEQFF.

In its sample, this clone was seen a few times. The J gene is TRBJ1-3, the V gene TRBV2, with 9 bases that match TRBD1. The CDR3 contains 14 residues. Per the germline V gene, CDR1 is SNHLY and CDR2 is FYNNEI. V lost 6 bases to trimming and J lost 4 bases; unmatched junction nucleotides: 4. The CDR3 region is CASRGDRVGNTIYF. The CDR3 DNA reads TGTGCCAGCAGGGGGGACAGGGTCGGAAACACCATATATTTT. The full variable domain, with the rest looked up from reference TRBV2 and TRBJ1-3, is EPEVTQTPSHQVTQMGQEVILRCVPISNHLYFYWYRQILGQKVEFLVSFYNNEISEKSEIFDDQFSVERPDGSNFTLKIRSTKLEDSAMYFCASRGDRVGNTIYFGEGSWLTVV.

V gene TRBV20-1 combines with J gene TRBJ2-1; D is ambiguous. Looked up from germline, CDR1 is DFQATT and CDR2 is SNEGSKA (reference sequence). V was shortened by 3 bases and J by 1 base, with 7 bases between the two germline ends. The CDR3 consists of 13 residues. As DNA, the CDR3 is TGCAGTGCTAGTGGAGAGTCCTACAATGAGCAGTTCTTC. Protein: CSASGESYNEQFF.

This rearrangement joins TRBV10-1 to TRBJ2-1; tentative D call: TRBD2 (5 bases). The CDR3 is 13 amino acids. V was shortened by 11 bases and J by 2 bases, with 13 bases between the two germline ends. The germline V gene encodes CDR1 WNHNN and CDR2 SYGVQD (reference sequence). The CDR3, as DNA: TGCGCCGAGGGCGTGAGACCCTACAATGAGCAGTTCTTC. It specifies CAEGVRPYNEQFF.

V gene TRBV28 combines with J gene TRBJ2-7; 9 bases agree with TRBD2. The germline V gene has CDR1 MDHEN and CDR2 SYDVKM. The V and J ends lost 7 bases and 7 bases, in that order; junction bases with no gene match: 8. The CDR3 has 13 amino acids. For the CDR3, the DNA is TGTGCCAGCACCGAGCGGGGGGTAGGAGAGCAGTACTTC. Its translation is CASTERGVGEQYF.

This clone was counted only a few times. J is TRBJ1-4 and V is TRBV7-9, with D unclear. The germline V and J ends were trimmed by 6 bases and 0 bases, with 8 bases remaining between them. The CDR3 covers 14 residues. Germline values: CDR1 SEHNR, CDR2 FQNEAQ (reference sequence). CDR3 nucleotides: TGTGCCAGCAGTTCACAGACAACTAATGAAAAACTGTTTTTT. Its translation is CASSSQTTNEKLFF.

The V and J genes are TRBV20-1 and TRBJ2-1; tentatively, D is TRBD1 (6 bases). The V end was cut by 3 bases, the J end by 3 bases, with 18 bases between. Germline CDR1 and CDR2: DFQATT and SNEGSKA (reference sequence). The CDR3 covers 16 residues. The DNA of the CDR3 is TGCAGTGCTAGTTCTTCATACAGGGCAGACTACAATGAGCAGTTCTTC. It specifies CSASSSYRADYNEQFF.